Presented here are 20 T cell receptor beta chains from one specimen sequenced in a study of blood T cells in healthy people across ages. A sample-barcoded 5' primer and a J-beta primer mix were used in a second PCR of about 7 to 11 cycles. TCRdb recomputed calls from the 5' RACE reads with MiXCR, one row per CDR3 protein. The sample has some 760,000 distinct CDR3 sequences, just under 25% seen once. The sample was also linked to a second study, of T cells of mothers and their children.

Material for sequencing was blood. These receptors originate from a boy aged 5-17 years in good health.

The sample holds a few counts of this clonotype. J is TRBJ1-5 and V is TRBV10-3; no firm D call. CDR3 length equals 16 residues. Trimming took off 3 bases at V and 1 base at J, with 13 bases between the two ends. CDR1 is ENHRY and CDR2 is SYGVKD in the germline V gene. CDR3 loop: CAISEEAGWSNQPQHF. The DNA of the CDR3 is TGTGCCATCAGTGAAGAGGCAGGTTGGAGCAATCAGCCCCAGCATTTT.

This clonotype was observed a single time. CDR3 DNA: TGCAGTGCATTTCCCGAGGACTCAATGGAGCCCCAGCATTTT. Translated: CSAFPEDSMEPQHF. This sequence joins TRBV20-1 and TRBJ1-5; D uncertain. The length of the CDR3 is 14 residues. V lost 6 bases to trimming and J lost 8 bases, with 20 bases between them. Germline CDR1 and CDR2: DFQATT and SNEGSKA (reference sequence).

The chain joins TRBV27 to TRBJ1-1; a weak D match, TRBD1 (5 bases). The CDR3 loop spans 13 amino acids. V lost 1 base and J lost 8, with 11 bases in between. CDR1 is MNHEY and CDR2 is SMNVEV in the germline V gene (reference sequence). Here the CDR3 reads CASSLLLGHEAFF. The DNA for the CDR3 is TGTGCCAGCAGTTTATTGCTAGGACACGAAGCTTTCTTT.

The rearrangement links TRBV2 to TRBJ2-5; no firm D call. The germline V gene encodes CDR1 SNHLY and CDR2 FYNNEI. Trimming left V 6 bases short and J 7 bases short, with 21 bases between. The CDR3 is 15 residues long. Here the CDR3 reads CASRAPDEVGWTQYF. The CDR3, as DNA: TGTGCCAGCAGGGCCCCCGATGAGGTGGGGTGGACCCAGTACTTC.

The chain uses TRBV12-3 or TRBV12-4 and TRBJ1-4; D is possibly TRBD1 (6 bases). V lost 6 bases, J lost 5 bases, and 16 bases lay in between. The CDR3 covers 15 residues. CDR3: CASSLRTEMNEKLFF. The DNA for the CDR3 is TGTGCCAGCAGCCTCCGGACAGAGATGAATGAAAAACTGTTTTTT.

V and J are TRBV4-2 and TRBJ1-2; D gene unclear. Germline V CDR1 and CDR2: LGHNA, YNFKEQ. V was cut by 1 base and J by 2 bases, with 11 bases left in between. The CDR3 length is 15 residues. The CDR3 here is CASSQVLTDNYGYTF. The CDR3 region has the DNA TGTGCCAGCAGCCAAGTATTGACCGACAACTATGGCTACACCTTC.

This clonotype appeared a few times. This sequence joins TRBV19 and TRBJ1-3; no clear D. Trimming took 7 bases from V and 2 from J, leaving 9 bases between them. CDR1 and CDR2 (germline): LNHDA, SQIVND (reference sequence). CDR3 length: 13 amino acids. CDR3 DNA sequence: TGTGCCAGTACCGCCGACACTGGAAACACCATATATTTT. As protein: CASTADTGNTIYF.

The CDR3 coding sequence is TGCGCCAGCAGTGTTGAGGGACTTAGCTACGAGCAGTACTTC. Its translation is CASSVEGLSYEQYF. The chain employs TRBV10-2 and TRBJ2-7, with D perhaps matching TRBD2 (6 bases). CDR1 is WSHSY, CDR2 SAAADI, per germline. This CDR3 is built from 14 residues. The ends were cut back, 4 bases at V and 3 bases at J, with 13 bases in the middle.

The chain couples TRBV15 to TRBJ2-1; D call uncertain. The CDR3 length is 13 residues. CDR1 and CDR2 from the germline V gene are LNHNV and YYDKDF (reference sequence). V lost 8 bases to trimming and J lost 4 bases, with 12 bases between them. CDR3 sequence: CATLELRYNEQFF. Written as DNA, the CDR3 is TGTGCCACCCTAGAGTTGCGGTACAATGAGCAGTTCTTC.

This chain connects TRBV5-6 to TRBJ2-4; D remains unclear. The V gene lost 4 bases and the J gene lost 5 bases, with 16 bases spanning the gap. This CDR3 region has 15 residues. Germline CDR1 reads SGHDT; CDR2 reads YYEEEE. CDR3 region: CASSLGMVVQNIQYF. CDR3 nucleotide sequence: TGTGCCAGCAGCCTGGGGATGGTTGTTCAAAACATTCAGTACTTC. Full variable domain (remainder filled in from reference TRBV5-6 and TRBJ2-4): DAGVTQSPTHLIKTRGQQVTLRCSPKSGHDTVSWYQQALGQGPQFIFQYYEEEERQRGNFPDRFSGHQFPNYSSELNVNALLLGDSALYLCASSLGMVVQNIQYFGAGTRLSVL.

The chain has TRBV7-3 and TRBJ2-7; 7 bases fit TRBD2. V dropped 5 bases and J dropped 3; count of bases not matched to a gene: 10. Germline V gene lookup returns CDR1 SGHTA and CDR2 FQGTGA. The CDR3 has 15 amino acids. Here the CDR3 reads CASSPTGAGDYEQYF. The CDR3 DNA reads TGTGCCAGCAGCCCTACTGGGGCGGGGGACTACGAGCAGTACTTC.

V is TRBV4-3 and J is TRBJ1-2; maybe TRBD1 (5 bases). Germline assignment: CDR1 LGHNA and CDR2 YSLEER. This CDR3 spans 15 amino acids. The V and J ends lost 0 bases and 4 bases respectively, with 12 bases between them. The CDR3 DNA reads as TGCGCCAGCAGCCAAGATGTAGGGGATCCCTATGGCTACACCTTC. It translates to CASSQDVGDPYGYTF.

This chain links TRBV25-1 with TRBJ1-2; the D is unclear. Trimming removed 5 bases at V and 4 bases at J, with 8 bases between. Germline V lookup: CDR1 MGHDK, CDR2 SYGVNS. This CDR3 has 12 residues. The CDR3 coding sequence is TGTGCCAGCAGTAATCAGACCTATGGCTACACCTTC. It translates to CASSNQTYGYTF.

This chain joins TRBV7-2 and TRBJ2-5; 10 bases agree with TRBD1. CDR3 length equals 14 residues. J lost 4 bases, V lost 2 bases, and 1 base had no gene match. Germline values: CDR1 SGHTA, CDR2 FQGNSA. CDR3 residues: CASSLRTGGETQYF. CDR3 nucleotides: TGTGCCAGCAGCTTACGGACAGGGGGAGAGACCCAGTACTTC.

The genes are TRBV6-2 or TRBV6-3 and TRBJ1-5; 8 bases align to TRBD1. The V gene end was trimmed by 7 bases and the J gene end by 3 bases; junction bases not matched to a gene: 8. The CDR3 is made up of 15 amino acids. Germline CDR1 MNHEY, CDR2 SVGEGT. The CDR3 coding sequence is TGTGCCAGCACCGGACAGGGAGGCTACAATCAGCCCCAGCATTTT. This gives the protein CASTGQGGYNQPQHF.

This chain joins TRBV27 and TRBJ2-3; the D call may be TRBD1 or TRBD2 (5 bases each). V lost 0 bases and J lost 2, with 6 bases in between. The CDR3 is 14 residues long. Germline V gene sequence: CDR1 MNHEY, CDR2 SMNVEV (reference sequence). CDR3 sequence: CASSLSGTTDTQYF. Written as DNA, the CDR3 is TGTGCCAGCAGTTTATCGGGGACCACAGATACGCAGTATTTT.

This clonotype has a handful of counts. The chain employs TRBV27 and TRBJ1-1; 7 nucleotides match TRBD1. Trimming cost V 6 bases and J 9 bases; bases outside gene matches: 13. The CDR3 loop spans 14 amino acids. Germline lookup yields CDR1 MNHEY and CDR2 SMNVEV (reference sequence). CDR3 region: CASSPRLTRGQAFF. CDR3 in DNA: TGTGCCAGCAGCCCGCGGCTAACTAGGGGGCAAGCTTTCTTT.

V and J are TRBV20-1 and TRBJ2-7, with no clear D. V gave up 6 bases and J gave up 2 bases, with 11 bases separating them. The CDR3 sequence is 12 residues long. Germline CDR1 and CDR2: DFQATT and SNEGSKA (reference sequence). In DNA, the CDR3 is TGCAGTGCCCCGGATCAGGCCTACGAGCAGTACTTC. Its protein is CSAPDQAYEQYF.

The rearrangement uses TRBV7-9 and TRBJ2-7; a weak D match, TRBD2 (7 bases). This CDR3 is 16 amino acids long. Germline lookup yields CDR1 SEHNR and CDR2 FQNEAQ (reference sequence). The ends were cut back, 2 bases at V and 2 bases at J, with 16 bases in the middle. This chain's CDR3 is CASSLITGGHPYEQYF. For the CDR3, the DNA is TGTGCCAGCAGCTTAATCACGGGGGGCCATCCCTACGAGCAGTACTTC.

The sample holds a few counts of this clonotype. The genes are TRBV5-6 and TRBJ1-1; D unresolved. Trimming removed 0 bases at V and 4 bases at J, with 13 bases between. The CDR3 has 15 residues. CDR1 and CDR2 from the germline V gene are SGHDT and YYEEEE. The CDR3 protein is CASSLVVGYPTEAFF. The CDR3 DNA sequence: TGTGCCAGCAGCTTGGTTGTAGGGTACCCCACTGAAGCTTTCTTT.